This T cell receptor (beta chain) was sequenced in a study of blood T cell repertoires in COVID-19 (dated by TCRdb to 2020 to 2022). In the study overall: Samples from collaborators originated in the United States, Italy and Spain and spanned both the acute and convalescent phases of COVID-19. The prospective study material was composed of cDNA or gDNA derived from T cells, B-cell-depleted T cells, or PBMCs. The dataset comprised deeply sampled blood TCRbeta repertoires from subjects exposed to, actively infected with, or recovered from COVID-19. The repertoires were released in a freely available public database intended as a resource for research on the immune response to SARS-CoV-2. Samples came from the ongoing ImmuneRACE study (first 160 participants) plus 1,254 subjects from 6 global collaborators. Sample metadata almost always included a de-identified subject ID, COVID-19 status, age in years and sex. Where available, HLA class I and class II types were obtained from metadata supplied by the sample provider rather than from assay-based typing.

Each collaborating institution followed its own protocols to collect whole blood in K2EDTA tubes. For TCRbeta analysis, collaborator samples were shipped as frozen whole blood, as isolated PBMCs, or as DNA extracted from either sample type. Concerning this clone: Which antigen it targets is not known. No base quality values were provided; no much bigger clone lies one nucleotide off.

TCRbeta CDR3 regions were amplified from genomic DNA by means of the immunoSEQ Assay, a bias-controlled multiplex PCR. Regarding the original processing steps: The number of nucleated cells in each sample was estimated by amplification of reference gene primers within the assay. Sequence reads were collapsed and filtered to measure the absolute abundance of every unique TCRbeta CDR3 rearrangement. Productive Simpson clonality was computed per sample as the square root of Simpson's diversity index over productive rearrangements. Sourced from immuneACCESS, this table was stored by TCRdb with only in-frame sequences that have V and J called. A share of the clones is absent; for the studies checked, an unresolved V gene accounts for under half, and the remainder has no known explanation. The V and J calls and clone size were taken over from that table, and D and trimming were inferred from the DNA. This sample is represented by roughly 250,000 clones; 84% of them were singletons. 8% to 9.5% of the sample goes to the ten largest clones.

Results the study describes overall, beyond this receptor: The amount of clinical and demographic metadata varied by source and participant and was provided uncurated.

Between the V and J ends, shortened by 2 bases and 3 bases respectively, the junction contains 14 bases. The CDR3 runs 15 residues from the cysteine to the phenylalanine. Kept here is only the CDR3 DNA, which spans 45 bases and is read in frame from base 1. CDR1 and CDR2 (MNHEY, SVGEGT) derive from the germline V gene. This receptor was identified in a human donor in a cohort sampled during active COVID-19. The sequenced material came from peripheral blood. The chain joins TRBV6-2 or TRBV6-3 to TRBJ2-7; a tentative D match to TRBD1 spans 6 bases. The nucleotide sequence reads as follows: TGTGCCAGCAGTTACACGGGACAAAGCAACTACGAGCAGTACTTC. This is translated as CASSYTGQSNYEQYF.